A single sample is the source of the 4 T cell receptor beta chains below, sequenced in a study of blood T cells in healthy people across ages. Next came a second PCR, run for about 7 to 12 cycles, which used a sample-barcoded 5' primer along with a J-beta primer mix. TCRdb reanalysed the 5' RACE reads using MiXCR and keeps one entry per CDR3 protein. The sample holds roughly 800,000 distinct CDR3 sequences, roughly 40% seen once. The sample was blood. The receptors were sampled from a man between 18 and 29 years old in good health.

Only a few counts were recorded for this clonotype. This chain joins TRBV6-2 or TRBV6-3 and TRBJ2-2, with D maybe TRBD2 (5 bases). V was cut by 5 bases and J by 1 base, with 5 bases left in between. Germline assignment: CDR1 MNHEY and CDR2 SVGEGT. The CDR3 is 13 residues long. The DNA for the CDR3 is TGTGCCAGCAGTGGAGGGAACACCGGGGAGCTGTTTTTT. Its translation is CASSGGNTGELFF.

This rearrangement joins TRBV5-1 to TRBJ1-2, with unresolved D. The germline CDR1 and CDR2 sequences are SGHRS and YFSETQ. The CDR3 loop spans 13 amino acids. V was shortened by 2 bases and J by 3 bases, with 8 bases between the two germline ends. The CDR3 DNA sequence: TGCGCCAGCAGCTTTGAGAGGGACTATGGCTACACCTTC. It is translated as CASSFERDYGYTF.

V and J are TRBV29-1 and TRBJ2-3, with 12 positions matching TRBD2. The junction had 7 bases not matched to a gene; V was cut back by 0 bases and J by 3 bases. From germline, CDR1 is SQVTM and CDR2 ANQGSEA. This CDR3 spans 17 amino acids. This CDR3 is CSVEEAATSGGTDTQYF. CDR3 bases: TGCAGCGTTGAAGAGGCGGCGACTAGCGGGGGAACAGATACGCAGTATTTT.

This clonotype was counted at least ten times. The chain recombines TRBV20-1 with TRBJ2-7; D tentatively fits TRBD1 or TRBD2 (6 bases each). The ends were cut back, 0 bases at V and 5 bases at J, with 20 bases in the middle. The CDR3 totals 16 residues. Germline V gene data show CDR1 as DFQATT and CDR2 as SNEGSKA (reference sequence). Here the CDR3 reads CSARDLERGERDEQYF. As DNA, the CDR3 is TGCAGTGCTAGAGATCTCGAGAGGGGGGAGAGGGACGAGCAGTACTTC.